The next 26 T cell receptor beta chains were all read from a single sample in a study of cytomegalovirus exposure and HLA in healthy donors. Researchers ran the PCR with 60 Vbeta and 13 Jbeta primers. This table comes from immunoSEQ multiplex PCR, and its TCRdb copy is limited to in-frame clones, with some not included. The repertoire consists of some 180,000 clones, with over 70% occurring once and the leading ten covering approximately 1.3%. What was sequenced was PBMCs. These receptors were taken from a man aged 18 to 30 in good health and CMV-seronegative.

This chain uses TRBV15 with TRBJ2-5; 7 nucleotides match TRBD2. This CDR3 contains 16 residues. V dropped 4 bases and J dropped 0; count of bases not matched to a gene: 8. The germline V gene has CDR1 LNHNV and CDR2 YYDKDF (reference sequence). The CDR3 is CATSTRLAQYQETQYF. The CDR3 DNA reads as TGTGCCACCAGCACCCGACTAGCTCAGTACCAAGAGACCCAGTACTTC.

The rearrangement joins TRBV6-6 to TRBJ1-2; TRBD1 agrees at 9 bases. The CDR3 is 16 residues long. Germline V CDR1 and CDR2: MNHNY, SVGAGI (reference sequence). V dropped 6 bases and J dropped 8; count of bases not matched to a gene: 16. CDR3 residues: CASRRAWGQGFLGYTF. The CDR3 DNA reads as TGTGCCAGCAGACGGGCCTGGGGACAGGGTTTCTTGGGCTACACCTTC.

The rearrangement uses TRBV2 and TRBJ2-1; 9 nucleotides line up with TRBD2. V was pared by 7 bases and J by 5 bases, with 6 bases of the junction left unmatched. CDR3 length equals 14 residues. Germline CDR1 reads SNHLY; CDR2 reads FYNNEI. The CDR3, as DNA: TGTGCCAGCATCGCGGGAGGGCCACACAATGAGCAGTTCTTC. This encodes CASIAGGPHNEQFF.

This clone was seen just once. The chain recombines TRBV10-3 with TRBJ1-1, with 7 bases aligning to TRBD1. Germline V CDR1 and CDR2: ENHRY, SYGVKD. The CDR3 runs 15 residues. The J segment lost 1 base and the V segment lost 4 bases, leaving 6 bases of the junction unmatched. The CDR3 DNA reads TGTGCCATCAGTGCTACAGGGGAGAGGAACACTGAAGCTTTCTTT. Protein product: CAISATGERNTEAFF.

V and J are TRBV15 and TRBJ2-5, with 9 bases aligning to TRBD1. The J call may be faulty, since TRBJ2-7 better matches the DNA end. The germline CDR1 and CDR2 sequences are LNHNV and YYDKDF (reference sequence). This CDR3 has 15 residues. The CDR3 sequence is CATSSGGTGTYEQYF. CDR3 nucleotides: TGTGCCACCAGCAGCGGAGGGACAGGGACCTACGAGCAGTACTTC.

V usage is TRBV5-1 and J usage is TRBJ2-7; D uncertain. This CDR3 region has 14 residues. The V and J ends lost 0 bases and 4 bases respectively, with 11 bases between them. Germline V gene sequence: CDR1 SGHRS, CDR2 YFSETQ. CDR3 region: CASSLDYTLYEQYF. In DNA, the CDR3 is TGCGCCAGCAGCTTGGACTACACCCTATACGAGCAGTACTTC.

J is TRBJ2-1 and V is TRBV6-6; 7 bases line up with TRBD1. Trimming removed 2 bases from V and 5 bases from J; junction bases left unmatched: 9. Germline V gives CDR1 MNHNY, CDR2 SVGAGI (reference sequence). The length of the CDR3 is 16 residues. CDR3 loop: CASSYENRGSNNEQFF. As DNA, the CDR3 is TGTGCCAGCAGTTACGAAAACAGGGGTTCCAACAATGAGCAGTTCTTC.

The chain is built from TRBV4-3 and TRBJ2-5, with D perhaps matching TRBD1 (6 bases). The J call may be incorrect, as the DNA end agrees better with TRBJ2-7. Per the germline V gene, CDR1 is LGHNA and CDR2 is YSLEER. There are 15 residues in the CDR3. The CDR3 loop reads CASSRYRDTRYEQYF. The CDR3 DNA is TGCGCCAGCAGCCGTTACCGGGACACCCGCTACGAGCAGTACTTC.

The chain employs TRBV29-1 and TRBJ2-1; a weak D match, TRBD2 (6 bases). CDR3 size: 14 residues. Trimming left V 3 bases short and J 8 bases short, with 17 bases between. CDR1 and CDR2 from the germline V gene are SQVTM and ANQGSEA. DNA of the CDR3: TGCAGCGTTGATAACGTTTTTACGGGAGATGAGCAGTTCTTC. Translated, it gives CSVDNVFTGDEQFF.

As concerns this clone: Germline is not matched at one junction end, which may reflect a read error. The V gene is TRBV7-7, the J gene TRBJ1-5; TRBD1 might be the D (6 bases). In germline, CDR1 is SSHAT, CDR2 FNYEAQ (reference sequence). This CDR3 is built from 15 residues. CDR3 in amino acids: CASSGRGDWNQPQHF. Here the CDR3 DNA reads TGTGCTAGCAGTGGCAGGGGAGATTGGAATCAGCCCCAGCATTTT.

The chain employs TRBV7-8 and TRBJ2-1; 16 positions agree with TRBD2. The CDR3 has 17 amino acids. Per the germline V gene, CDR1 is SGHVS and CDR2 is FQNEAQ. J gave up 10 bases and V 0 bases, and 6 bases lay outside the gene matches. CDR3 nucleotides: TGTGCCAGCAGCTTAGCGCAGGGACTAGCGGGAGGGAGGGAGCAGTTCTTC. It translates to CASSLAQGLAGGREQFF.

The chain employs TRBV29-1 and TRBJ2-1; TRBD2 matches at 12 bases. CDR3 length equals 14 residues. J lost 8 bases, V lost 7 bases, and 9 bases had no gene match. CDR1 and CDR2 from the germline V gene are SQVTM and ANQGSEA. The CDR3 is CSALRTSGADEQFF. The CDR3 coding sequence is TGCAGCGCCCTTCGGACTAGCGGGGCCGATGAGCAGTTCTTC.

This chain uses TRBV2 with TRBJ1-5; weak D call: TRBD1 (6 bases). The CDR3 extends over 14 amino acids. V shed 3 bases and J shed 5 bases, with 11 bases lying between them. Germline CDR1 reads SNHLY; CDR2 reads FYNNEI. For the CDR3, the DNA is TGTGCCAGCAGTGAGGGTCAGGGGCATCAGCCCCAGCATTTT. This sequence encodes CASSEGQGHQPQHF.

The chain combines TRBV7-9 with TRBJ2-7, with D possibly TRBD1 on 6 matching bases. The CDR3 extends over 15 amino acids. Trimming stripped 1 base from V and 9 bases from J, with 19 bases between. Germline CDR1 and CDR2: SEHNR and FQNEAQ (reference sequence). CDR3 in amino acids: CASSLVPVAGDGQYF. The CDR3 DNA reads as TGTGCCAGCAGCTTAGTTCCTGTGGCAGGGGATGGGCAGTACTTC.

The CDR3, as DNA: TGTGCCAGCAGCGGACCGGGACTAGCGGTAGAGACCCAGTACTTC. Residues: CASSGPGLAVETQYF. The genes are TRBV5-6 and TRBJ2-5; TRBD2 matches 11 bases. The junction had 6 bases not matched to a gene; V was cut back by 4 bases and J by 4 bases. This CDR3 spans 15 amino acids. The germline gives CDR1 SGHDT, CDR2 YYEEEE.

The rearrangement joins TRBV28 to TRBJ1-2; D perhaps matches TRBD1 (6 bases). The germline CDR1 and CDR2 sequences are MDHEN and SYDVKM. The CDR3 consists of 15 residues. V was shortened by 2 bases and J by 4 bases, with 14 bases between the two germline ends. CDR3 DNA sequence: TGTGCCAGCAGTTTAACCGGCGGGGGCAGCTATGGCTACACCTTC. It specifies CASSLTGGGSYGYTF.

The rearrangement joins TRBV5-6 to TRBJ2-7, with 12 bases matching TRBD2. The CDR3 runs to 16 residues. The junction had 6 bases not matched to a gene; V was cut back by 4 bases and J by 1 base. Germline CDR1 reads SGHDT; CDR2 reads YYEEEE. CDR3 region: CASSAPGTSGSYEQYF. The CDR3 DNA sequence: TGTGCCAGCAGCGCACCCGGGACTAGCGGGTCCTACGAGCAGTACTTC.

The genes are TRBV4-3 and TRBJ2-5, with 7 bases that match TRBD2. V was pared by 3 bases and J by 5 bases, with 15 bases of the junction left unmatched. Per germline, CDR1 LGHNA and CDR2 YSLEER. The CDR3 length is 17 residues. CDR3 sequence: CASSQRDYIGESETQYF. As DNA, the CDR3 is TGCGCCAGCAGCCAGAGGGACTACATCGGGGAATCGGAGACCCAGTACTTC.

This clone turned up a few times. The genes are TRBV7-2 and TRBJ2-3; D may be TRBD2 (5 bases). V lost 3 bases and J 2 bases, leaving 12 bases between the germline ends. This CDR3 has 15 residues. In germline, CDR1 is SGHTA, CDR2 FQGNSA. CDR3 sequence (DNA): TGTGCCAGCAGCTTTACGGCGGGTTACACAGATACGCAGTATTTT. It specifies CASSFTAGYTDTQYF.

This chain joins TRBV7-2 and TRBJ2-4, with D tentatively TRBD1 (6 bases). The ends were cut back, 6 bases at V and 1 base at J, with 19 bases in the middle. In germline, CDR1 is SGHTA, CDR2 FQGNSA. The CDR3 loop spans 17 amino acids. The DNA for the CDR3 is TGTGCCAGCAGTAAGGGGGTCGCAGGGGCTGCCAAAAACATTCAGTACTTC. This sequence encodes CASSKGVAGAAKNIQYF.

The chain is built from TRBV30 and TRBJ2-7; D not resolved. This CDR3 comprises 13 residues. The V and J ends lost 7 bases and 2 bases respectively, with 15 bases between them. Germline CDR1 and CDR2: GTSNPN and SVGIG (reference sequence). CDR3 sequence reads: CASWSGRTYEQYF. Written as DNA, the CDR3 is TGTGCCTCCTGGTCTGGCAGGACCTACGAGCAGTACTTC.

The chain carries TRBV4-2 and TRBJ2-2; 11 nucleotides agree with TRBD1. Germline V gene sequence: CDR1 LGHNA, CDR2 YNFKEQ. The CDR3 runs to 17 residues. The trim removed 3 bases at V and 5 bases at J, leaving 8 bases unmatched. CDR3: CASSQTPGQGGTGELFF. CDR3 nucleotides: TGTGCCAGCAGCCAGACACCGGGACAGGGGGGGACCGGGGAGCTGTTTTTT.

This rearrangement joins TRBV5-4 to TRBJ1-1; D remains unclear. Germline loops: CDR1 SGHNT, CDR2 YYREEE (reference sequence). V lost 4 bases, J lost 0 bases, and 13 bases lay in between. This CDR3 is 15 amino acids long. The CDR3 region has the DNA TGTGCCAGCAGCCCTACCACAGCCCTGAACACTGAAGCTTTCTTT. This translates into CASSPTTALNTEAFF.

The CDR3 here is CASSLSVNYGYTF. In DNA form, the CDR3 reads TGTGCCAGCAGCTTGTCAGTAAACTATGGCTACACCTTC. The V call is TRBV5-7, the J call TRBJ1-2; D unresolved. TRBV5-7 is an open reading frame whose function is uncertain. Trimming took off 1 base at V and 2 bases at J, with 6 bases between the two ends. The CDR3 length is 13 residues.

CDR3 in amino acids: CASSPDRVSYEQYF. CDR3 sequence (DNA): TGTGCCAGCAGTCCCGACAGGGTAAGCTACGAGCAGTACTTC. The genes are TRBV25-1 and TRBJ2-7, with 7 bases aligning to TRBD1. V was clipped by 5 bases and J by 3 bases; unmatched bases: 7. Germline V gene sequence: CDR1 MGHDK, CDR2 SYGVNS. CDR3 length: 14 residues.

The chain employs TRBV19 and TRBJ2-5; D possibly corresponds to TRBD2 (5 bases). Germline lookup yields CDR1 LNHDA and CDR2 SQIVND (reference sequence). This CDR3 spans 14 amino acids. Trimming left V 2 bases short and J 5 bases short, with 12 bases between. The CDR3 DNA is TGTGCCAGTAGTATATCTGAGGGTATTGAGACCCAGTACTTC. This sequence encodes CASSISEGIETQYF.